The clone carrying this TCR beta chain was seen a single time. The germline gives CDR1 SEHNR, CDR2 FQNEAQ (reference sequence). The CDR3 extends over 14 amino acids. Trimming removed 6 bases at V and 5 bases at J, with 17 bases between. Study processing details: Reference gene primer amplification yielded estimated nucleated cell counts. Profiled with immunoSEQ multiplex PCR; TCRdb holds only in-frame clones, not every one. V, J and clone size were drawn from that table, and D and trimming were deduced from the DNA. Among roughly 250,000 clones listed, about 85% were seen once. The sample originates from a study of blood T cell repertoires in COVID-19. Across the whole study: Spain, Italy and the United States supplied samples that represented acute and convalescent COVID-19. Sources were T cells, B-cell-depleted T cells, or PBMCs; the material itself was cDNA or gDNA.

This receptor was obtained from a human donor with COVID-19, enrolled during active disease. The donor label of this sample is uncertain. Sequencing used peripheral blood. This chain links TRBV7-9 with TRBJ2-7; D is unresolved. The CDR3 DNA reads as TGTGCCAGCAGACAGAAATCCTCCTCGAACGAGCAGTACTTC. Protein product: CASRQKSSSNEQYF. The full variable domain, rest sourced from reference TRBV7-9 and TRBJ2-7, is DTGVSQNPRHKITKRGQNVTFRCDPISEHNRLYWYRQTLGQGPEFLTYFQNEAQLEKSRLLSDRFSAERPKGSFSTLEIQRTEQGDSAMYLCASRQKSSSNEQYFGPGTRLTVT.